This T cell receptor beta chain was identified during a study of type 1 regulatory T cells. Study context: This in vitro CD4 product, T-allo10, is enriched for Tr1 cells and alloantigen-specific.

One entry per CDR3 protein results from TCRdb running MiXCR on the reads. The sample has fewer than 7,000 distinct CDR3 sequences, roughly 34% seen once; the top ten hold over 20%. Regarding this clonotype: Its specificity is unknown. Germline is not matched at one junction end, which may reflect a read error.

General observations from the study: Compared with non-Tr1 cells, Tr1 cells showed a narrower TCR repertoire.

CDR1 is SSHAT and CDR2 is FNYEAQ in the germline V gene (reference sequence). This CDR3 has 16 residues. This chain uses TRBV7-7 with TRBJ2-2; 8 positions agree with TRBD2. Sequencing was done on a sample of cultured type 1 regulatory T (Tr1) cells, either the whole culture or a sorted fraction (not recorded which). The sequence came from a human donor in good health. CDR3 sequence: CASSLESGRGTGGLFF. DNA of the CDR3: TGTGCCAGCAGCTTAGAAAGCGGGAGAGGGACCGGGGGGCTGTTTTTT.